The 21 T cell receptor beta chains presented below share a single source sample, sequenced in a study of breast tumors, draining lymph nodes, adjacent tissues. Samples came from axillary lymph nodes draining the breast cancer. TCRdb reprocessed the multiplex PCR reads with MiXCR, giving one entry per CDR3 protein. The data hold approximately 100,000 distinct CDR3 sequences, with about 20% observed a single time. Sequences were obtained from axillary lymph node tissue. Receptors originate from a female donor with breast cancer. Some clones in this sample may be carry-over from other donors' samples.

This clonotype came up many times. The chain links TRBV10-3 to TRBJ1-5, with a possible D match to TRBD1 (5 bases). Germline V gene sequence: CDR1 ENHRY, CDR2 SYGVKD. There are 14 residues in the CDR3. Trimming took off 11 bases at V and 2 bases at J, with 16 bases between the two ends. For the CDR3, the DNA is TGTGCCCACGGTAGGGGAGGGGGCAATCAGCCCCAGCATTTT. Translating gives CAHGRGGGNQPQHF.

On this clonotype itself: This may be a read error, as it is one base from a much larger clone. J is TRBJ1-5 and V is TRBV7-8, with D possibly matching TRBD1 (6 bases). The CDR3 consists of 15 residues. Germline CDR1 SGHVS, CDR2 FQNEAQ. V was clipped by 5 bases and J by 7 bases, with 18 bases between them. The CDR3 reads CASSPSGGTGQPQHF. The CDR3 DNA is TGTGCCAGCAGCCCCAGCGGGGGAACAGGGCAGCCCCAGCATTTT.

As regards this clonotype: A read error may be the cause here, since a much bigger clone is one base away. J is TRBJ1-5 and V is TRBV20-1, with D possibly matching TRBD1 (6 bases). CDR3 length equals 16 residues. Germline CDR1 and CDR2: DFQATT and SNEGSKA (reference sequence). V was trimmed by 1 base and J by 3 bases, leaving 16 bases between them. The CDR3 loop reads CSARVNRVVDNQPQHF. CDR3 in DNA: TGCAGTGCTAGAGTAAACAGGGTTGTAGACAATCAGCCCCAGCATTTT.

At least ten counts were recorded for this clonotype. The J gene is TRBJ1-6, the V gene TRBV4-1; D gene ambiguous. CDR1 and CDR2 from the germline V gene are MGHRA and YSYEKL. The length of the CDR3 is 18 residues. V lost 0 bases to trimming and J lost 0 bases, with 12 bases between them. As DNA, the CDR3 is TGCGCCAGCAGCCAAGATCCCACGCTGAGCTCCTATAATTCACCCCTCCACTTT. Amino acid sequence: CASSQDPTLSSYNSPLHF.

This clonotype was picked up many times. This chain uses TRBV5-1 with TRBJ2-7; 8 bases align to TRBD1. With 5 bases clipped from V and 3 bases from J, the junction kept 10 bases outside the gene matches. Germline CDR1 is SGHRS and CDR2 is YFSETQ. The CDR3 contains 15 residues. The CDR3 DNA is TGCGCCAGCAGACTTGGGTCAGGGGGCAGCTACGAGCAGTACTTC. This sequence encodes CASRLGSGGSYEQYF. Supplemented by reference TRBV5-1 and TRBJ2-7, the full variable domain reads KAGVTQTPRYLIKTRGQQVTLSCSPISGHRSVSWYQQTPGQGLQFLFEYFSETQRNKGNFPGRFSGRQFSNSRSEMNVSTLELGDSALYLCASRLGSGGSYEQYFGPGTRLTVT.

Details on this clonotype: The germline gene is not matched at one end of the junction; a read error may be the cause. The chain recombines TRBV18 with TRBJ1-6; D is possibly TRBD1 (5 bases). Germline V gene lookup returns CDR1 KGHSH and CDR2 LQKENI. The CDR3 has 16 residues. CDR3 amino acids: CANSPPSQGSNSPPHF. CDR3 in DNA: TGTGCCAACTCACCACCAAGCCAGGGCAGCAATTCACCCCCCCACTTT.

This clonotype was detected once. The chain recombines TRBV7-3 with TRBJ2-7; TRBD1 is a possible D gene (5 bases). The assigned J gene may be wrong: the sequence end matches TRBJ2-5 better. CDR3 size: 15 residues. Germline values: CDR1 SGHTA, CDR2 FQGTGA. CDR3 in amino acids: CASSKGRVMEETQYF. The CDR3 DNA reads TGTGCCAGCAGCAAGGGCAGGGTGATGGAAGAGACCCAGTACTTC.

In regard to this clonotype: A read error may explain this, as a much larger clone is one base away. The CDR3 nucleotides read TGTGCCAGCAGCTCGCGAGCGACTGATTCCTACGAGCAGTGCTTC. It translates to CASSSRATDSYEQCF. The rearrangement links TRBV6-1 to TRBJ2-7; unclear D gene. Looked up from germline, CDR1 is MNHNS and CDR2 is SASEGT. This CDR3 has 15 amino acids.

Concerning this clonotype itself: This may be a read error, as it is one base from a much larger clone. The J gene is TRBJ1-2, the V gene TRBV27, with D unresolved. CDR3 length: 15 amino acids. Trimming stripped 4 bases from V and 3 bases from J, with 15 bases between. Germline CDR1 MNHEY, CDR2 SMNVEV (reference sequence). This chain's CDR3 is CASSSIGRSYYGYTF. CDR3 in DNA: TGTGCCAGCAGTTCCATAGGACGGTCTTACTATGGCTACACCTTC.

This clonotype was picked up a small number of times. The genes are TRBV27 and TRBJ1-6; 9 positions agree with TRBD1. The CDR3 is 18 residues long. The J segment lost 10 bases and the V segment lost 3 bases, leaving 16 bases of the junction unmatched. Germline V gives CDR1 MNHEY, CDR2 SMNVEV (reference sequence). The chain's CDR3 is CASSFLISQQGAPSPLHF. CDR3 nucleotide sequence: TGTGCCAGCAGTTTCCTGATATCCCAACAGGGGGCTCCCTCACCCCTCCACTTT.

To note about this clonotype: A much larger clone is a single base away; this may be a read error. Given the absence of the conserved phenylalanine or tryptophan at the CDR3 end, a read error is likely. The V call is TRBV4-1, the J call TRBJ2-3, with unresolved D. V dropped 3 bases and J dropped 4 bases, with 17 bases sitting between them. Germline V lookup: CDR1 MGHRA, CDR2 YSYEKL. The CDR3 consists of 16 residues. The CDR3 nucleotides read TGCGCCAGCAGCCATGCGGACCGAAACCCCCCAGATACGCAGTATCTT. This gives the protein CASSHADRNPPDTQYL.

A few counts support this clonotype. A single base separates this from a much larger clone, so it may be a read error. This chain uses TRBV2 with TRBJ2-3; D remains unclear. Per germline, CDR1 SNHLY and CDR2 FYNNEI. V lost 2 bases and J lost 2, with 2 bases in between. CDR3 length: 12 amino acids. CDR3 sequence: CASSEHTDTQYF. In DNA form, the CDR3 reads TGTGCCAGCAGTGAACACACAGATACGCAGTATTTT.

Comments on this clonotype: Given a much more abundant clone one base away, this may be a read error. The chain recombines TRBV3-1 with TRBJ2-5; D possibly corresponds to TRBD2 (6 bases). V was trimmed by 4 bases and J by 7 bases, leaving 13 bases between them. CDR3 size: 13 residues. Germline V lookup: CDR1 LGHDT, CDR2 YNNKEL (reference sequence). The CDR3 region has the DNA TGTGCCAGCAGCCCCCGGGAGTCGCGGACCCAGTACTTC. It specifies CASSPRESRTQYF.

The table lists this clonotype with many counts. The gene calls are TRBV14 and TRBJ2-3; TRBD2 is a possible D gene (5 bases). V lost 4 bases and J 4 bases, leaving 9 bases between the germline ends. The CDR3 has 13 residues. In germline, CDR1 is SGHDN, CDR2 FVKESK. This CDR3 reads CASSRSGSDTQYF. The CDR3 DNA sequence: TGTGCCAGCAGCCGGTCGGGATCAGATACGCAGTATTTT.

In this sample, this clonotype turned up many times. This chain connects TRBV2 to TRBJ2-7; D possibly corresponds to TRBD1 (6 bases). This CDR3 comprises 12 residues. CDR1 and CDR2 (germline): SNHLY, FYNNEI. V was clipped by 6 bases and J by 4 bases, with 10 bases between them. The CDR3 spells CASRQGSYEQYF. The CDR3 DNA follows: TGTGCCAGCAGACAGGGCTCTTACGAGCAGTACTTC.

This clonotype was counted at least ten times. CDR3 nucleotide sequence: TGTGCCTGGAGTAGACAGGTGGGCGAGCAGTACTTC. Residues: CAWSRQVGEQYF. V is TRBV30 and J is TRBJ2-7, with D maybe TRBD1 (6 bases). Trimming left V 2 bases short and J 6 bases short, with 11 bases between. Germline CDR1 and CDR2: GTSNPN and SVGIG (reference sequence). CDR3 size: 12 residues.

For this clonotype: One end of the junction is discordant with germline, which a read error may explain. The gene calls are TRBV4-1 and TRBJ1-5; D is possibly TRBD1 (6 bases). CDR1 MGHRA and CDR2 YSYEKL come from the germline V gene. CDR3 length equals 15 residues. CDR3 nucleotides: TGCGTCAGCAGCCATGGACAGCAGGGCAATCAGCCCCAGCATTTT. Translating gives CVSSHGQQGNQPQHF.

This clonotype was observed a few times. The chain has TRBV7-8 and TRBJ2-3; no reliable D call. The V and J ends lost 9 bases and 3 bases respectively, with 19 bases between them. The CDR3 is 15 residues long. Looked up from germline, CDR1 is SGHVS and CDR2 is FQNEAQ. CDR3 residues: CASRIELQGTDTQYF. CDR3 DNA sequence: TGTGCCAGTAGAATAGAACTCCAAGGTACAGATACGCAGTATTTT.

Only a few counts were recorded for this clonotype. The CDR3 DNA is TGTGCCAGCAGGACAGGGGGCTACTATGGCTACACCTTC. As protein: CASRTGGYYGYTF. The rearrangement links TRBV6-1 to TRBJ1-2; 10 bases map to TRBD1. CDR3 length equals 13 residues. Trimming removed 6 bases from V and 3 bases from J; junction bases left unmatched: 1. Germline assignment: CDR1 MNHNS and CDR2 SASEGT.

This clonotype was detected ten times or more. J is TRBJ2-7 and V is TRBV7-8, with 8 nucleotides matching TRBD1. The CDR3 is 14 amino acids. The germline CDR1 and CDR2 sequences are SGHVS and FQNEAQ. Germline trimming cut 1 base from V and 1 base from J; bases unmatched to any gene: 0. The CDR3 nucleotides are TGTGCCAGCAGCTTAGGGACAGGGTCCTACGAGCAGTACTTC. This sequence encodes CASSLGTGSYEQYF.

This clonotype has a count of ten or more. This sequence joins TRBV7-9 and TRBJ2-7; 8 bases align to TRBD1. After removal of 5 bases from V and 2 bases from J, the junction contained 11 bases not matched to a gene. The CDR3 totals 16 residues. The germline V gene encodes CDR1 SEHNR and CDR2 FQNEAQ (reference sequence). The CDR3 sequence: CASSRDGTGSTYEQYF. CDR3 bases: TGTGCCAGCAGCAGAGACGGGACAGGCTCTACCTACGAGCAGTACTTC.